This T cell receptor beta chain was retrieved from a study of blood T cell repertoires in COVID-19 (TCRdb year 2020). With regard to the full study: For ImmuneRACE Cohort 3, a participant was defined as recovered based on two consecutive negative NP/OP PCR tests, clearance by a healthcare professional, or resolution of symptoms. Collaborator samples came from the United States, Italy and Spain and covered acute and convalescent phases of COVID-19. The material from the prospective study consisted of cDNA or gDNA derived from T cells, B-cell-depleted T cells, or PBMCs. Deeply sampled blood TCRbeta repertoires from subjects exposed to, actively infected with, or recovered from COVID-19 were included in the dataset. The repertoires were made available in a free public database intended to serve as a resource for research on the immune response to SARS-CoV-2. Samples were obtained from the ongoing ImmuneRACE study (first 160 participants) and from roughly 1,300 subjects provided by 6 global collaborators. The sample metadata nearly always contained a de-identified subject ID, COVID-19 status, age in years and sex. Where HLA class I and class II types were available, the types were taken from metadata supplied by the sample provider, not from assay-based typing. Study-wide findings and limitations: The amount of clinical and demographic metadata varied by source and participant and was provided uncurated.

TCRbeta CDR3 regions were amplified from genomic DNA using the immunoSEQ Assay, a bias-controlled multiplex PCR. Turning to the authors' computational methods: The number of nucleated cells in each sample was estimated by amplification of reference gene primers within the assay. To quantify the absolute abundance of each unique TCRbeta CDR3 rearrangement, sequence reads were collapsed and filtered. For each sample, productive Simpson clonality was calculated as the square root of Simpson's diversity index over productive rearrangements. TCRdb took this table from immuneACCESS and kept in-frame rearrangements with V and J called. Such tables lack part of the clones; where checked against another copy, unresolved V genes explain under half of the gap, and the rest is unexplained. V and J calls and clone size are as listed in that table; D and trimming were resolved from the DNA. Across this sample there are around 290,000 clones, with 88% seen only once. The top ten hold roughly 2% of the sample.

In the prospective study, participants were about 18 to 89 years old, resided in about 25 geographic areas of the United States, and were enrolled through a virtual design. Cohort assignment in the prospective study relied on participant-reported clinical history from a screening survey and a study questionnaire. Mobile phlebotomists in the prospective study collected whole blood, serum and a nasopharyngeal or oropharyngeal swab from every participant. Additional blood draws and questionnaires over a 2-month period could optionally be provided by prospective study participants. Prospective study blood samples were shipped either frozen or at room temperature before DNA extraction. CDR1 and CDR2 (SGHVS, FQNEAQ) derive from the germline V gene. The V end loses 2 bases and the J end loses 4 bases, and a stretch of 16 bases separates them. CDR3 length: 16 amino acids, cysteine to phenylalanine. Only CDR3 DNA remains: 48 bases, in frame from the first base.

Turning to this clone: The antigen this receptor binds is unknown. One base away there is no much larger clone; base qualities are not given.

The source of this sequence is a woman aged 55-69 years in a cohort exposed to, infected with or recovered from COVID-19 (not recorded which). Sequenced sample: PBMCs or T cells enriched from blood (not recorded which). The chain joins TRBV7-8 to TRBJ2-3, with the D gene not confidently named. The CDR3 protein: CASSLKAALRADTQYF. The nucleotide sequence is TGTGCCAGCAGCTTAAAGGCGGCCTTACGGGCAGATACGCAGTATTTT.